This is a list of T cell receptor beta chains from one sample in a study of cytomegalovirus exposure and HLA in healthy donors. Some clones are missing from TCRdb's copy, which holds only in-frame ones; the method was immunoSEQ multiplex PCR. The table has 130,000 to 150,000 clones, 60% to 85% seen once. The specimen sequenced was PBMCs. These receptors came from a male donor in good health and CMV-seropositive. Each CDR3 is given with its conserved first and last residue. Each record gives: V gene, J gene, clone size, D gene, CDR3 DNA, CDR3 protein. A D gene is named only where the DNA matches it firmly. Part of the rows lack a size; the others show once, few, many or a class for expanded clones.

V gene: TRBV27; J gene: TRBJ2-7; clone size: once; D gene: TRBD2; CDR3 DNA: TGTGCCAGCAGTCCAATAATCCCAGGACTAGCGGCAACTCCCTACGAGCAGTACTTC; CDR3 protein: CASSPIIPGLAATPYEQYF
V gene: TRBV28; J gene: TRBJ1-2; clone size: -; D gene: -; CDR3 DNA: TGTGCCAGCACCGATGGGGGGAACTATGGCTACACCTTC; CDR3 protein: CASTDGGNYGYTF
V gene: TRBV7-8; J gene: TRBJ2-2; clone size: -; D gene: -; CDR3 DNA: TGTGCCAGCAGCTTAGAGGCAGGGAACACCGGGGAGCTGTTTTTT; CDR3 protein: CASSLEAGNTGELFF
V gene: TRBV6-5; J gene: TRBJ2-5; clone size: -; D gene: -; CDR3 DNA: TGTGCCAGCAGTTACGGCGGGCAAGAGACCCAGTACTTC; CDR3 protein: CASSYGGQETQYF
V gene: TRBV5-1; J gene: TRBJ2-7; clone size: -; D gene: TRBD1; CDR3 DNA: TGCGCCAGCAGCTTGGATGGGACAGGGATACTGTACGAGCAGTACTTC; CDR3 protein: CASSLDGTGILYEQYF
V gene: TRBV7-6; J gene: TRBJ1-5; clone size: few; D gene: -; CDR3 DNA: TGTGCCAGCAGCTTAGGGGCGGGGGGCTATCAGCCCCAGCATTTT; CDR3 protein: CASSLGAGGYQPQHF
V gene: TRBV28; J gene: TRBJ2-7; clone size: -; D gene: -; CDR3 DNA: TGTGCCATCCAGTTTCGGGGGGAGCAGTACTTC; CDR3 protein: CAIQFRGEQYF
V gene: TRBV7-3; J gene: TRBJ1-1; clone size: few; D gene: TRBD1; CDR3 DNA: TGTGCCAGCAGCGCACAGGGGCCAAAACTGAACACTGAAGCTTTCTTT; CDR3 protein: CASSAQGPKLNTEAFF
V gene: TRBV19; J gene: TRBJ1-4; clone size: -; D gene: -; CDR3 DNA: TGTGCCAGTAGGGTCGGAGGAGGCGCGTCTAATGAAAAACTGTTTTTT; CDR3 protein: CASRVGGGASNEKLFF
V gene: TRBV11-3; J gene: TRBJ2-5; clone size: few; D gene: -; CDR3 DNA: TGTGCCAGCAGCTTAGGGCCCCAAGAGACCCAGTACTTC; CDR3 protein: CASSLGPQETQYF